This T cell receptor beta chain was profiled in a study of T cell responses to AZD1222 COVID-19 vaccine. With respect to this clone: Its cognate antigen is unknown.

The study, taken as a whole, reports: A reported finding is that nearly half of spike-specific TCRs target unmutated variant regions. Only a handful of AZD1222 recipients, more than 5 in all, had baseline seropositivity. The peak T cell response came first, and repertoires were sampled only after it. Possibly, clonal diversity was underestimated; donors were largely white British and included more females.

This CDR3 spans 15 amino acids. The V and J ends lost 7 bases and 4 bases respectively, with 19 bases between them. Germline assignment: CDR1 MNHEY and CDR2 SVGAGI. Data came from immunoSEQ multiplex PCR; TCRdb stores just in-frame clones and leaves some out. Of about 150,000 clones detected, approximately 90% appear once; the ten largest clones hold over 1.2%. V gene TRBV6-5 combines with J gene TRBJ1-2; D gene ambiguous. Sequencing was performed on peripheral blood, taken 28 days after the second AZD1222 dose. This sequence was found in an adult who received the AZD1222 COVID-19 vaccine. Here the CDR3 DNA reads TGTGCCAGCATGAAAGATCGGGGTTTGGGCTATGGCTACACCTTC. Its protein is CASMKDRGLGYGYTF.